These 17 T cell receptor beta chains share one sample of origin, sequenced in a study of shared clonotypes between healthy human individuals. Sequencing used immunoSEQ multiplex PCR; TCRdb keeps in-frame clones, though not all of them. Among roughly 550,000 clones, roughly 95% were seen once, and the ten largest hold 0.095% to 0.12%. Naive CD8 cells lacked CD45RO, underwent positive selection for CCR7 and left out terminally differentiated effector memory CD45RA+ cells. The sequenced material came from naive CD8+ T cells sorted from blood. Receptor source: a woman in her 30s in good health.

The chain carries TRBV13 and TRBJ1-4, with D perhaps TRBD1 (6 bases). CDR3 size: 15 residues. The V gene lost 5 bases and the J gene lost 1 base, with 11 bases spanning the gap. The germline V gene has CDR1 PRHDT and CDR2 FYEKMQ (reference sequence). The CDR3 is CASSKGGLTNEKLFF. The CDR3 region has the DNA TGTGCCAGCAGCAAAGGGGGATTAACTAATGAAAAACTGTTTTTT. Full variable domain (rest looked up from reference TRBV13 and TRBJ1-4): AAGVIQSPRHLIKEKRETATLKCYPIPRHDTVYWYQQGPGQDPQFLISFYEKMQSDKGSIPDRFSAQQFSDYHSELNMSSLELGDSALYFCASSKGGLTNEKLFFGSGTQLSVL.

The CDR3 spells CASSRLAGFLDTQYF. The CDR3 DNA reads TGTGCCAGCAGCAGACTAGCGGGCTTCCTTGATACGCAGTATTTT. The chain is built from TRBV6-5 and TRBJ2-3, with 10 nucleotides matching TRBD2. Germline values: CDR1 MNHEY, CDR2 SVGAGI. V gave up 6 bases and J gave up 6 bases; unmatched junction bases: 9. The CDR3 extends over 15 amino acids.

The chain joins TRBV2 to TRBJ1-5; 7 bases are shared with TRBD1. V was pared by 6 bases and J by 0 bases, with 11 bases of the junction left unmatched. The CDR3 is made up of 17 amino acids. Germline assignment: CDR1 SNHLY and CDR2 FYNNEI. CDR3 coding DNA: TGTGCCAGCAGGGGGACAGAGGATAAAAATAGCAATCAGCCCCAGCATTTT. Translation gives CASRGTEDKNSNQPQHF.

V and J are TRBV4-1 and TRBJ2-5; TRBD1 might be the D (6 bases). V lost 3 bases and J lost 2, with 16 bases in between. The CDR3 loop spans 16 amino acids. Germline V CDR1 and CDR2: MGHRA, YSYEKL. The CDR3 DNA is TGCGCCAGCAGCCAGGGATACAGGGATATACAAGAGACCCAGTACTTC. It codes for CASSQGYRDIQETQYF.

J is TRBJ2-1 and V is TRBV5-4; D unclear. There are 17 residues in the CDR3. The V and J ends lost 1 base and 1 base respectively, with 15 bases between them. Germline lookup yields CDR1 SGHNT and CDR2 YYREEE (reference sequence). The CDR3 DNA sequence: TGTGCCAGCAGCTTGTCCCGTGGTTTTGGGTCCTACAATGAGCAGTTCTTC. Protein sequence: CASSLSRGFGSYNEQFF. The full variable domain, completed using reference TRBV5-4 and TRBJ2-1, is ETGVTQSPTHLIKTRGQQVTLRCSSQSGHNTVSWYQQALGQGPQFIFQYYREEENGRGNFPPRFSGLQFPNYSSELNVNALELDDSALYLCASSLSRGFGSYNEQFFGPGTRLTVL.

The chain is built from TRBV10-2 and TRBJ1-1; no clear D. The CDR3 spans 14 residues. CDR1 WSHSY and CDR2 SAAADI come from the germline V gene. Trimming took 7 bases from V and 1 from J, leaving 13 bases between them. CDR3 coding DNA: TGCGCCAGCAAACTCTTTAGTACGAACACTGAAGCTTTCTTT. Amino acids: CASKLFSTNTEAFF.

The chain employs TRBV28 and TRBJ2-7; 7 positions match TRBD2. The trim removed 5 bases at V and 2 bases at J, leaving 12 bases unmatched. This CDR3 has 16 residues. Looked up from germline, CDR1 is MDHEN and CDR2 is SYDVKM. The CDR3 DNA reads TGTGCCAGCAGTGCCGCTCTAGCGGAGGGACCCTACGAGCAGTACTTC. Protein sequence: CASSAALAEGPYEQYF.

The CDR3 reads CASSDEREGWGNIQYF. CDR3 bases: TGCGCCAGCAGCGACGAGAGAGAGGGCTGGGGAAACATTCAGTACTTC. The chain has TRBV4-1 and TRBJ2-4, with D possibly being TRBD2 (5 bases). The CDR3 has 16 residues. Trimming shortened V by 5 bases and J by 6 bases, and 20 bases separated the two germline ends. The germline gives CDR1 MGHRA, CDR2 YSYEKL.

V usage is TRBV15 and J usage is TRBJ1-1, with D uncertain. Germline lookup yields CDR1 LNHNV and CDR2 YYDKDF (reference sequence). The V gene lost 4 bases and the J gene lost 1 base, with 4 bases spanning the gap. The CDR3 length is 12 residues. The CDR3 nucleotides read TGTGCCACCAGCACGGGGAACACTGAAGCTTTCTTT. Protein: CATSTGNTEAFF.

V and J are TRBV7-9 and TRBJ1-1; no firm D call. Germline V lookup: CDR1 SEHNR, CDR2 FQNEAQ (reference sequence). Trimming shortened V by 6 bases and J by 8 bases, and 10 bases separated the two germline ends. The CDR3 is 11 amino acids. CDR3 DNA sequence: TGTGCCAGCAGAGAGGTTCTGGAAGCTTTCTTT. Protein sequence: CASREVLEAFF.

This clone was counted a single time. The chain is built from TRBV9 and TRBJ2-1, with D possibly matching TRBD1 (6 bases). CDR3 length: 14 amino acids. Germline V gene lookup returns CDR1 SGDLS and CDR2 YYNGEE. V was pared by 0 bases and J by 6 bases, with 10 bases between. The CDR3 protein is CASSVAGQINEQFF. DNA for the CDR3: TGTGCCAGCAGCGTAGCCGGACAGATCAATGAGCAGTTCTTC.

The V call is TRBV27, the J call TRBJ1-5; D unclear. The germline gives CDR1 MNHEY, CDR2 SMNVEV (reference sequence). V lost 8 bases and J lost 4, with 9 bases in between. CDR3 size: 12 residues. The CDR3 loop is CASGVGNQPQHF. CDR3 bases: TGTGCCAGCGGGGTAGGTAATCAGCCCCAGCATTTT.

The genes are TRBV28 and TRBJ2-7, with a weak D call TRBD2 (5 bases). In germline, CDR1 is MDHEN, CDR2 SYDVKM. Between the trimmed V and J ends, which lost 7 bases and 0 bases, there was a span of 13 bases. The CDR3 has 14 residues. CDR3 DNA: TGTGCCAGCAATCCACTAGGGAGCTCCTACGAGCAGTACTTC. Amino acids: CASNPLGSSYEQYF.

The chain joins TRBV6-1 to TRBJ2-3, with D possibly TRBD2 on 6 matching bases. The CDR3 has 16 amino acids. Germline CDR1 MNHNS, CDR2 SASEGT. V lost 0 bases to trimming and J lost 0 bases, with 10 bases between them. The CDR3: CASSEAGGVSTDTQYF. CDR3 in DNA: TGTGCCAGCAGTGAAGCTGGCGGGGTGAGCACAGATACGCAGTATTTT.

This chain connects TRBV28 to TRBJ1-4; D is uncertain. V was cut by 3 bases and J by 6 bases, with 8 bases left in between. This CDR3 has 13 residues. Germline V CDR1 and CDR2: MDHEN, SYDVKM. CDR3 nucleotide sequence: TGTGCCAGCAGTTTGTCCCTGTATGAAAAACTGTTTTTT. Encoded protein: CASSLSLYEKLFF.

The V and J genes are TRBV4-2 and TRBJ2-5; 8 bases line up with TRBD1. Germline V CDR1 and CDR2: LGHNA, YNFKEQ. The CDR3 runs 17 residues. J was trimmed by 4 bases and V by 4 bases; bases with no gene match: 14. CDR3 bases: TGTGCCAGCAGCCCTGAACCGGACAGGGCCAACATAGAGACCCAGTACTTC. It encodes CASSPEPDRANIETQYF.

The gene calls are TRBV21-1 and TRBJ2-7; the table's D call, TRBD2, has no DNA check behind it. TRBV21-1 is an annotated pseudogene. The CDR3 is made up of 18 amino acids. CDR3 protein: CASLKGFSSGTFSYEQYF. Written as DNA, the CDR3 is TGTGCCAGCTTAAAGGGTTTTTCTAGCGGGACTTTCTCCTACGAGCAGTACTTC.